Below, one T cell receptor (beta chain) is given with its context. The antigen is unknown. The sample originates from a study of shared clonotypes between healthy human individuals. Study context: Researchers drew samples from two women and a few men aged 18 to 49.

Study findings and constraints: Sampling used blood alone; tissue repertoires probably differ. The study found lower generation probabilities in non-shared clonotypes than in those shared by all four donors.

Methods used by the authors: Filtering differed because ImmunoSEQ produced junction-only sequences that carried no quality scores. Profiling relied on immunoSEQ multiplex PCR, and the TCRdb table lists in-frame clones only, not all of them. V, J and clone size are those of that table, while D and trimming were read from the DNA. This table has some 680,000 clones, around four fifths appearing once. CDR3 length: 16 residues. CDR1 and CDR2 (germline): LNHDA, SQIVND (reference sequence). V lost 8 bases, J lost 0 bases, and 17 bases lay in between. The specimen sequenced was memory CD4+ T cells sorted from blood. Described subset: CD45RA-negative fraction. This chain connects TRBV19 to TRBJ1-3, with a possible D match to TRBD1 (5 bases). The TCR was taken from a woman aged 30 to 39 in good health. The CDR3 protein is CASAPGGGYSGNTIYF. Here the CDR3 DNA reads TGTGCCAGTGCGCCCGGGGGAGGGTACTCTGGAAACACCATATATTTT.